Each of the 14 T cell receptor beta chains below was sequenced from the same sample in a study of PD-L1 blockade in urothelial cancer. Generated by immunoSEQ multiplex PCR, the TCRdb table keeps only in-frame clones and is missing some. This sample has 55,000 to 75,000 clones, with over 75% found just once. Indicated time point: pretreatment peripheral blood. The material was PBMCs, obtained around atezolizumab (anti-PD-L1) treatment. The source is a man aged 65 to 85 with urothelial cancer.

The rearrangement joins TRBV4-1 to TRBJ2-3, with 8 bases identical to TRBD2. The length of the CDR3 is 16 residues. Unmatched junction bases numbered 8, after V lost 5 bases and J lost 1 base. The germline V gene has CDR1 MGHRA and CDR2 YSYEKL. CDR3 nucleotide sequence: TGCGCCAGCAGCACGAAGGTGACTAGCGGCACAGATACGCAGTATTTT. Amino acids: CASSTKVTSGTDTQYF.

This clone was recorded only once. The V and J genes are TRBV28 and TRBJ1-1, with TRBD1 identical over 8 bases. Trimming took 4 bases from V and 6 from J; bases not matched to a gene: 13. The CDR3 is made up of 16 amino acids. The germline V gene encodes CDR1 MDHEN and CDR2 SYDVKM. CDR3 bases: TGTGCCAGCAGTTCATCCGAAACCCAGGGGGCGGCTGAAGCTTTCTTT. Residues: CASSSSETQGAAEAFF.

The CDR3 spells CASSATGGGETQYF. DNA for the CDR3: TGTGCCAGCAGTGCTACAGGGGGTGGGGAGACCCAGTACTTC. The chain joins TRBV28 to TRBJ2-5; 8 nucleotides line up with TRBD1. The germline gives CDR1 MDHEN, CDR2 SYDVKM. The CDR3 totals 14 residues. Trimming took 5 bases from V and 5 from J; bases not matched to a gene: 7. Using reference TRBV28 and TRBJ2-5 for the parts outside the CDR3, the full variable domain is DVKVTQSSRYLVKRTGEKVFLECVQDMDHENMFWYRQDPGLGLRLIYFSYDVKMKEKGDIPEGYSVSREKKERFSLILESASTNQTSMYLCASSATGGGETQYFGPGTRLLVL.

The chain employs TRBV29-1 and TRBJ1-2; D unresolved. This CDR3 spans 15 amino acids. In germline, CDR1 is SQVTM, CDR2 ANQGSEA. The V and J ends lost 1 base and 2 bases respectively, with 14 bases between them. The DNA of the CDR3 is TGCAGCGTTGAAGTTTCCGAACAGACGAACTATGGCTACACCTTC. Protein product: CSVEVSEQTNYGYTF.

This CDR3 is CASSQAGGRGEQYF. CDR3 coding DNA: TGTGCCAGTAGTCAGGCGGGAGGGAGAGGCGAGCAGTACTTC. This sequence joins TRBV19 and TRBJ2-7, with 9 bases matching TRBD2. This CDR3 region has 14 residues. V dropped 5 bases and J dropped 6; count of bases not matched to a gene: 8. CDR1 is LNHDA, CDR2 SQIVND, per germline (reference sequence).

The chain combines TRBV7-3 with TRBJ2-1, with 8 positions matching TRBD1. The CDR3 loop spans 14 amino acids. The V and J ends lost 5 bases and 6 bases, in that order; junction bases with no gene match: 6. Germline V gives CDR1 SGHTA, CDR2 FQGTGA. CDR3: CASSPQGAGNEQFF. The CDR3 nucleotides read TGTGCCAGCAGCCCCCAGGGGGCGGGCAATGAGCAGTTCTTC.

This chain uses TRBV5-1 with TRBJ2-7, with D possibly matching TRBD1 (6 bases). This CDR3 has 16 residues. From germline, CDR1 is SGHRS and CDR2 YFSETQ. V lost 4 bases and J 0 bases, leaving 17 bases between the germline ends. CDR3 sequence reads: CASSNGGRGGSYEQYF. The CDR3 DNA is TGCGCCAGCAGCAATGGGGGCCGCGGAGGCTCCTACGAGCAGTACTTC.

The CDR3 is CASSLGVAGGEFF. The CDR3 nucleotides read TGTGCCAGCAGCTTAGGGGTAGCGGGTGGGGAGTTCTTC. The V and J genes are TRBV11-3 and TRBJ2-1, with 7 bases lining up with TRBD2. Germline-derived CDR1 and CDR2 are SGHNT and YENEEA. V lost 1 base, J lost 14 bases, and 8 bases stayed unmatched. The CDR3 length is 13 residues.

The chain uses TRBV7-8 and TRBJ2-1, with D maybe TRBD2 (5 bases). This CDR3 is built from 18 residues. The V gene's germline CDR1 is SGHVS and CDR2 FQNEAQ. Trimming took 2 bases from V and 0 from J, leaving 17 bases between them. The CDR3 sequence is CASSLREITARSYNEQFF. The CDR3 bases are TGTGCCAGCAGCTTACGGGAAATTACAGCGCGCTCCTACAATGAGCAGTTCTTC.

The chain has TRBV28 and TRBJ1-2; 9 bases map to TRBD1. V lost 4 bases and J lost 4; bases outside the gene matches: 7. Germline CDR1 and CDR2: MDHEN and SYDVKM. This CDR3 has 15 residues. The CDR3 coding sequence is TGTGCCAGCAGTTACCTCCGGGACAGGGCCTATGGCTACACCTTC. This sequence encodes CASSYLRDRAYGYTF.

This clone was seen just once. The rearrangement joins TRBV5-1 to TRBJ2-2; the D gene is possibly TRBD1 (6 bases). V lost 0 bases to trimming and J lost 7 bases, with 13 bases between them. The CDR3 spans 15 residues. The germline gives CDR1 SGHRS, CDR2 YFSETQ. The CDR3 nucleotides are TGCGCCAGCAGCTTGGCCGTGCAGGGGATCGGGGAGCTGTTTTTT. This encodes CASSLAVQGIGELFF.

The chain combines TRBV7-2 with TRBJ2-1; TRBD2 might be the D (6 bases). Per the germline V gene, CDR1 is SGHTA and CDR2 is FQGNSA. The CDR3 consists of 13 residues. Trimming took 6 bases from V and 1 from J, leaving 7 bases between them. The CDR3 region is CASRAGSYNEQFF. CDR3 DNA: TGTGCCAGCAGAGCGGGTTCCTACAATGAGCAGTTCTTC.

This sequence joins TRBV28 and TRBJ2-7, with 8 positions matching TRBD1. The CDR3 contains 15 residues. The J segment lost 0 bases and the V segment lost 1 base, leaving 2 bases of the junction unmatched. Germline loops: CDR1 MDHEN, CDR2 SYDVKM. The CDR3 loop reads CASSLYRGSSYEQYF. The CDR3 region has the DNA TGTGCCAGCAGTTTATACAGGGGGTCCTCCTACGAGCAGTACTTC.

V gene TRBV2 combines with J gene TRBJ2-6; D is unresolved. V was cut by 2 bases and J by 2 bases, with 10 bases left in between. CDR1 is SNHLY, CDR2 FYNNEI, per germline. The CDR3 is 16 amino acids. The CDR3 sequence: CASSETVLAGANVLTF. In DNA form, the CDR3 reads TGTGCCAGCAGTGAAACGGTCCTAGCTGGGGCCAACGTCCTGACTTTC.